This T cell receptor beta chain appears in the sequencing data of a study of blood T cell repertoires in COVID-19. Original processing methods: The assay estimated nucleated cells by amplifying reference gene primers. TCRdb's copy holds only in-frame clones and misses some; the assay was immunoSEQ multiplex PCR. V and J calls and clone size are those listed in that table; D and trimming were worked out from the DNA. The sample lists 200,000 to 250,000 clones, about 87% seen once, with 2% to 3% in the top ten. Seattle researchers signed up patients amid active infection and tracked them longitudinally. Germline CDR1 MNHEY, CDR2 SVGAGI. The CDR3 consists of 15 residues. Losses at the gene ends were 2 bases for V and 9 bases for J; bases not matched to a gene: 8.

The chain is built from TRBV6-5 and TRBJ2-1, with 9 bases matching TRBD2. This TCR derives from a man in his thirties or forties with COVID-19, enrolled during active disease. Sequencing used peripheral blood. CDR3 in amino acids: CASSYPGGGATEQFF. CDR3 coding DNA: TGTGCCAGCAGTTACCCGGGCGGGGGGGCCACTGAGCAGTTCTTC.